Listed here are 30 T cell receptor beta chains from one sample, sequenced in a study of blood T cell repertoires in COVID-19. Repertoires were generated with immunoSEQ multiplex PCR, while TCRdb's copy carries only in-frame clones and drops some. The repertoire holds about 280,000 clones, with almost 90% as singletons. The specimen sequenced was PBMCs or T cells enriched from blood (not recorded which). These receptors were taken from a woman between 18 and 29 years old with acute COVID-19.

The rearrangement uses TRBV14 and TRBJ2-7; TRBD1 aligns across 7 bases. The junction had 5 bases not matched to a gene; V was cut back by 1 base and J by 2 bases. CDR1 is SGHDN and CDR2 is FVKESK in the germline V gene. The CDR3 runs to 15 residues. For the CDR3, the DNA is TGTGCCAGCAGCCAAGGACAGGGCATGACCTACGAGCAGTACTTC. It codes for CASSQGQGMTYEQYF.

The chain recombines TRBV19 with TRBJ2-7, with 8 bases matching TRBD2. CDR1 is LNHDA and CDR2 is SQIVND in the germline V gene (reference sequence). V trimming: 6 bases; J trimming: 7 bases; junction bases outside the gene matches: 14. The length of the CDR3 is 15 residues. Here the CDR3 reads CASSTSAGGPREQYF. The CDR3 nucleotides read TGTGCCAGTAGCACTTCGGCGGGAGGCCCTCGGGAGCAGTACTTC.

The J gene is TRBJ2-5, the V gene TRBV5-4; 7 positions match TRBD2. The CDR3 length is 15 residues. Trimming cost V 4 bases and J 2 bases; bases outside gene matches: 8. From germline, CDR1 is SGHNT and CDR2 YYREEE (reference sequence). CDR3 in DNA: TGTGCCAGCAGCACCCGGACTAGTCGGCAAGAGACCCAGTACTTC. Its protein is CASSTRTSRQETQYF.

The CDR3 DNA follows: TGCGCCAGCAGCTCTTCGGGAGGGCAAGAGACCCAGTACTTC. Translated: CASSSSGGQETQYF. J is TRBJ2-5 and V is TRBV5-1; 8 bases are a match to TRBD2. CDR1 is SGHRS, CDR2 YFSETQ, per germline. The CDR3 has 14 residues. V was pared by 3 bases and J by 2 bases, with 3 bases of the junction left unmatched.

The table lists this clone with a count of one. The chain combines TRBV2 with TRBJ2-5; 13 nucleotides match TRBD2. Trimming cost V 6 bases and J 4 bases; bases outside gene matches: 5. Per the germline V gene, CDR1 is SNHLY and CDR2 is FYNNEI. The CDR3 is 15 amino acids. The CDR3: CASSLLAGGRETQYF. The DNA for the CDR3 is TGTGCCAGCAGCCTACTAGCGGGAGGGCGAGAGACCCAGTACTTC.

The chain has TRBV30 and TRBJ2-7; 7 bases fit TRBD1. Unmatched junction bases numbered 19, after V lost 5 bases and J lost 3 bases. CDR3 length equals 17 residues. CDR1 and CDR2 from the germline V gene are GTSNPN and SVGIG (reference sequence). CDR3 DNA: TGTGCCTGGGCAACCGGGACAGAACATCTCATTAACTACGAGCAGTACTTC. Residues: CAWATGTEHLINYEQYF.

The chain joins TRBV28 to TRBJ1-2; TRBD1 matches 7 bases. This CDR3 spans 13 amino acids. Germline V gene lookup returns CDR1 MDHEN and CDR2 SYDVKM. V lost 10 bases and J lost 3; bases outside the gene matches: 8. The CDR3 protein is CATTTGTDYGYTF. CDR3 DNA: TGTGCCACCACTACCGGGACAGACTATGGCTACACCTTC.

This rearrangement joins TRBV19 to TRBJ1-4; TRBD1 matches 11 bases. The germline V gene has CDR1 LNHDA and CDR2 SQIVND (reference sequence). With V trimmed by 3 bases and J by 6 bases, 9 bases remained unmatched. This CDR3 has 17 amino acids. The CDR3 is CASSISRTGGADEKLFF. The CDR3 region has the DNA TGTGCCAGTAGTATCTCTCGGACAGGGGGCGCTGATGAAAAACTGTTTTTT.

The chain has TRBV19 and TRBJ2-6; TRBD2 matches 11 bases. J lost 0 bases, V lost 6 bases, and 4 bases had no gene match. The CDR3 has 17 residues. Germline V gene sequence: CDR1 LNHDA, CDR2 SQIVND (reference sequence). The CDR3 reads CASRPTSGSSGANVLTF. The DNA for the CDR3 is TGTGCCAGTAGACCAACTAGCGGGAGCTCTGGGGCCAACGTCCTGACTTTC. Supplemented by reference TRBV19 and TRBJ2-6, the full variable domain reads DGGITQSPKYLFRKEGQNVTLSCEQNLNHDAMYWYRQDPGQGLRLIYYSQIVNDFQKGDIAEGYSVSREKKESFPLTVTSAQKNPTAFYLCASRPTSGSSGANVLTFGAGSRLTVL.

This clone was seen a few times. The chain has TRBV2 and TRBJ2-7, with 11 bases that match TRBD2. J was trimmed by 4 bases and V by 7 bases; bases with no gene match: 9. Germline V gene lookup returns CDR1 SNHLY and CDR2 FYNNEI. This CDR3 is built from 15 residues. CDR3 nucleotide sequence: TGTGCCAGCATCGGGACTAGCGGCAAGACGTACGAGCAGTACTTC. Protein sequence: CASIGTSGKTYEQYF.

The chain joins TRBV11-2 to TRBJ2-1; TRBD2 might be the D (5 bases). Germline lookup yields CDR1 SGHAT and CDR2 FQNNGV. V lost 5 bases, J lost 6 bases, and 17 bases lay in between. The CDR3 runs to 15 residues. The CDR3 nucleotides read TGTGCCAGCAGCCCCATAGGGAGTACCCCCAATGAGCAGTTCTTC. It yields the protein CASSPIGSTPNEQFF.

The V gene is TRBV30, the J gene TRBJ1-6, with D unresolved. CDR3 length equals 17 residues. V lost 0 bases and J 0 bases, leaving 12 bases between the germline ends. Germline V gives CDR1 GTSNPN, CDR2 SVGIG (reference sequence). The CDR3 spells CAWSVMVSSSYNSPLHF. CDR3 sequence (DNA): TGTGCCTGGAGTGTAATGGTTTCGAGCTCCTATAATTCACCCCTCCACTTT.

The rearrangement links TRBV19 to TRBJ1-2, with 10 bases identical to TRBD1. CDR3 length: 14 residues. V was pared by 4 bases and J by 4 bases, with 3 bases of the junction left unmatched. Germline V gene lookup returns CDR1 LNHDA and CDR2 SQIVND (reference sequence). The CDR3 loop is CASSKGTGVYGYTF. The CDR3, as DNA: TGTGCCAGTAGTAAGGGGACAGGGGTCTATGGCTACACCTTC. Complete variable domain (other parts from reference TRBV19 and TRBJ1-2): DGGITQSPKYLFRKEGQNVTLSCEQNLNHDAMYWYRQDPGQGLRLIYYSQIVNDFQKGDIAEGYSVSREKKESFPLTVTSAQKNPTAFYLCASSKGTGVYGYTFGSGTRLTVV.

This clone was seen a handful of times. Within the sample, other DNA sequences also encode this same CDR3. The V call is TRBV28, the J call TRBJ2-1, with 9 positions matching TRBD2. The CDR3 length is 14 residues. In germline, CDR1 is MDHEN, CDR2 SYDVKM. The V and J ends lost 3 bases and 6 bases, in that order; junction bases with no gene match: 3. This chain's CDR3 is CASSLAGGGNEQFF. The CDR3 coding sequence is TGTGCCAGCAGTTTGGCGGGAGGGGGCAATGAGCAGTTCTTC.

The V and J genes are TRBV28 and TRBJ2-2, with TRBD2 matching 7 bases. Germline-derived CDR1 and CDR2 are MDHEN and SYDVKM. The CDR3 runs to 16 residues. After removal of 7 bases from V and 4 bases from J, the junction contained 12 bases not matched to a gene. In DNA, the CDR3 is TGTGCCAGCAACCCTCTGGGACTACCGGGCACCGGGGAGCTGTTTTTT. Its protein is CASNPLGLPGTGELFF.

V gene TRBV6-6 combines with J gene TRBJ2-7; 9 bases are shared with TRBD1. Losses at the gene ends were 10 bases for V and 4 bases for J; bases not matched to a gene: 8. This CDR3 has 13 residues. Per the germline V gene, CDR1 is MNHNY and CDR2 is SVGAGI (reference sequence). CDR3 in amino acids: CATNPGQGYEQYF. CDR3 sequence (DNA): TGTGCCACTAATCCGGGACAGGGTTACGAGCAGTACTTC.

This clone was picked up many times. Other DNA sequences within the sample encode an identical CDR3. V is TRBV10-1 and J is TRBJ2-1; D is undetermined. The V gene's germline CDR1 is WNHNN and CDR2 SYGVQD (reference sequence). The V gene lost 3 bases and the J gene lost 7 bases, with 4 bases spanning the gap. This CDR3 contains 11 residues. This CDR3 reads CASSDSNEQFF. The CDR3 DNA reads TGCGCCAGCAGTGATTCTAATGAGCAGTTCTTC.

CDR3 region: CATRREGQVEQYF. CDR3 DNA: TGTGCCACCCGCCGGGAGGGCCAGGTCGAGCAGTACTTC. This chain uses TRBV13 with TRBJ2-7, with TRBD2 identical over 8 bases. The CDR3 runs to 13 residues. Germline CDR1 is PRHDT and CDR2 is FYEKMQ (reference sequence). Germline trimming cut 10 bases from V and 6 bases from J; bases unmatched to any gene: 11.

The V gene is TRBV9, the J gene TRBJ1-4; 9 bases line up with TRBD1. CDR1 and CDR2 (germline): SGDLS, YYNGEE. The CDR3 totals 15 residues. The V and J ends lost 0 bases and 7 bases, in that order; junction bases with no gene match: 4. This CDR3 is CASSVGDREGEKLFF. DNA of the CDR3: TGTGCCAGCAGCGTAGGGGACAGGGAGGGTGAAAAACTGTTTTTT.

In its sample, this clone was seen many times. J is TRBJ1-1 and V is TRBV30; D gene uncertain. The CDR3 loop spans 13 amino acids. The germline gives CDR1 GTSNPN, CDR2 SVGIG (reference sequence). The V and J ends lost 0 bases and 3 bases respectively, with 8 bases between them. CDR3 residues: CAWSVEQYTEAFF. The CDR3 region has the DNA TGTGCCTGGAGTGTAGAGCAATACACTGAAGCTTTCTTT.

The gene calls are TRBV27 and TRBJ2-7; 7 bases are a match to TRBD1. CDR1 and CDR2 from the germline V gene are MNHEY and SMNVEV (reference sequence). V lost 7 bases, J lost 4 bases, and 7 bases stayed unmatched. The CDR3 is 13 amino acids. CDR3 sequence: CASIGPGGYEQYF. CDR3 in DNA: TGTGCCAGCATCGGCCCAGGGGGTTACGAGCAGTACTTC.

Written as DNA, the CDR3 is TGTGCCTGGAGTGTACAGTTGGTTCCTTCTGAAGCTTTCTTT. Translating gives CAWSVQLVPSEAFF. The chain carries TRBV30 and TRBJ1-1; D remains ambiguous. The germline V and J ends were trimmed by 0 bases and 6 bases, with 14 bases remaining between them. This CDR3 has 14 residues. CDR1 is GTSNPN and CDR2 is SVGIG in the germline V gene (reference sequence).

The table lists this clone with a count of one. The V call is TRBV11-2, the J call TRBJ2-7; 12 nucleotides agree with TRBD2. Germline V gene lookup returns CDR1 SGHAT and CDR2 FQNNGV. This CDR3 has 15 amino acids. The trim removed 4 bases at V and 2 bases at J, leaving 3 bases unmatched. DNA of the CDR3: TGTGCCAGCAGCTCTGGACTAGCGGGACCCTACGAGCAGTACTTC. Protein product: CASSSGLAGPYEQYF.

This chain links TRBV19 with TRBJ2-7; 9 bases fit TRBD1. Germline loops: CDR1 LNHDA, CDR2 SQIVND (reference sequence). V lost 6 bases, J lost 4 bases, and 7 bases stayed unmatched. This CDR3 has 14 residues. The DNA for the CDR3 is TGTGCCAGTAGCAGGACAGGGGAACTTTACGAGCAGTACTTC. This gives the protein CASSRTGELYEQYF.

V and J are TRBV6-5 and TRBJ2-4; tentative D call: TRBD2 (5 bases). The CDR3 contains 15 residues. Germline V gives CDR1 MNHEY, CDR2 SVGAGI. The V end lost 1 base, the J end lost 3 bases, and 10 bases lay between the germline ends. The DNA of the CDR3 is TGTGCCAGCAGTTACTTGAGGGATGGCAAAAACATTCAGTACTTC. As protein: CASSYLRDGKNIQYF.

The chain uses TRBV6-5 and TRBJ2-1, with 8 bases identical to TRBD2. Germline CDR1 reads MNHEY; CDR2 reads SVGAGI. The junction had 9 bases not matched to a gene; V was cut back by 5 bases and J by 6 bases. The CDR3 sequence is 15 residues long. The CDR3 here is CASSPGRALSNEQFF. CDR3 in DNA: TGTGCCAGCAGTCCCGGGAGGGCCCTCTCCAATGAGCAGTTCTTC.

Only a few counts were recorded for this clone. The chain links TRBV14 to TRBJ2-1; D possibly corresponds to TRBD2 (5 bases). This CDR3 has 15 amino acids. Germline loops: CDR1 SGHDN, CDR2 FVKESK. Between the trimmed V and J ends, which lost 4 bases and 5 bases, there was a span of 15 bases. In DNA, the CDR3 is TGTGCCAGCAGCCCACTAGACCGCCTAGACAATGAGCAGTTCTTC. Its translation: CASSPLDRLDNEQFF.

The chain employs TRBV28 and TRBJ2-1; 7 bases match TRBD1. The CDR3 contains 14 residues. V lost 8 bases and J lost 4; bases outside the gene matches: 8. In germline, CDR1 is MDHEN, CDR2 SYDVKM. CDR3 protein: CASASGTAYNEQFF. The CDR3 nucleotides are TGTGCCAGCGCCTCCGGGACAGCGTACAATGAGCAGTTCTTC.

The chain is built from TRBV6-5 and TRBJ2-3, with 7 nucleotides matching TRBD2. CDR3 length: 14 amino acids. Trimming cost V 6 bases and J 4 bases; bases outside gene matches: 7. CDR1 MNHEY and CDR2 SVGAGI come from the germline V gene. The CDR3: CASRGGRRPDTQYF. As DNA, the CDR3 is TGTGCCAGCAGGGGAGGGCGGAGGCCAGATACGCAGTATTTT.

This clone was detected once. This chain links TRBV10-2 with TRBJ2-5; D gene unclear. Trimming shortened V by 2 bases and J by 1 base, and 20 bases separated the two germline ends. CDR1 WSHSY and CDR2 SAAADI come from the germline V gene. The CDR3 runs 18 residues. The CDR3 reads CASSELTNQDSTQETQYF. Written as DNA, the CDR3 is TGCGCCAGCAGTGAGCTCACGAATCAGGATTCGACCCAAGAGACCCAGTACTTC.